This is a list of T cell receptor beta chains from one sample in a study of T cells in Graves' hyperthyroidism and ophthalmopathy. One entry per CDR3 protein, called by TCRdb with MiXCR from the multiplex PCR reads. The table lists about 370,000 distinct CDR3 sequences, around 15% of them singletons, with roughly 19% in the top ten. The sample comprised blood. These receptors originate from an older woman with Graves' ophthalmopathy. Both conserved end residues are part of each CDR3. The D gene is left open where the match is weak. Not every row has a clone size; where given, it reads once, few, many or a size class.

size	J	D	V	CDR3	DNA
few	TRBJ2-1	TRBD2	TRBV24-1	CATSDGPSGLYNEQFF	TGTGCCACCAGTGATGGCCCTAGCGGGCTGTACAATGAGCAGTTCTTC
-	TRBJ2-7	-	TRBV14	CASSPGYQSYEQYF	TGTGCCAGCAGCCCCGGGTACCAATCCTACGAGCAGTACTTC
many	TRBJ2-5	TRBD2	TRBV7-9	CASSPPGLAGKETQYF	TGTGCCAGCAGCCCCCCGGGCCTAGCGGGAAAAGAGACCCAGTACTTC
many	TRBJ2-1	TRBD2	TRBV11-2	CASSFGLAGGDNEQFF	TGTGCCAGCAGCTTCGGACTAGCGGGAGGGGACAATGAGCAGTTCTTC
many	TRBJ2-3	TRBD1	TRBV5-1	CASSLTGQGATDTQYF	TGCGCCAGCAGTTTGACGGGACAGGGGGCAACAGATACGCAGTATTTT
many	TRBJ2-1	TRBD1	TRBV24-1	CATSDPSGQGYNEQFF	TGTGCCACCAGTGATCCCTCGGGACAGGGTTACAATGAGCAGTTCTTC
many	TRBJ2-5	-	TRBV2	CASRGGRIGTQYF	TGTGCCAGCAGGGGGGGTCGGATTGGGACCCAGTACTTC
-	TRBJ2-1	TRBD2	TRBV7-3	CASSPRTSKGGISRSSYNEQFF	TGTGCCAGCAGCCCTCGGACTAGCAAAGGGGGTATCTCTAGGAGCTCCTACAATGAGCAGTTCTTC
many	TRBJ1-5	-	TRBV12-3/TRBV12-4	CASTLVGQPQHF	TGTGCCAGCACCCTGGTAGGTCAGCCCCAGCATTTT
many	TRBJ2-7	-	TRBV5-1	CASSLVVGLAGHEQYF	TGCGCCAGCAGCTTGGTGGTAGGTCTCGCGGGGCACGAGCAGTACTTC
many	TRBJ2-3	TRBD2	TRBV20-1	CSATSGPTDTQYF	TGCAGTGCTACTAGCGGCCCCACAGATACGCAGTATTTT
many	TRBJ1-6	-	TRBV7-9	CASSLGALSPLHF	TGTGCCAGCAGCTTAGGGGCCCTTTCGCCCCTCCACTTT
many	TRBJ2-7	TRBD2	TRBV18	CASSPGTSTSYEQYF	TGTGCCAGCTCCCCCGGGACTAGCACCTCCTACGAGCAGTACTTC
many	TRBJ2-1	-	TRBV30	CASGTYVEQFF	TGTGCCTCCGGGACATACGTTGAGCAGTTCTTC
many	TRBJ2-1	TRBD2	TRBV7-6	CASSETGWTSSGQFF	TGTGCCAGCAGCGAAACAGGTTGGACTAGCTCGGGGCAGTTCTTC
-	TRBJ2-7	TRBD2	TRBV4-1	CASSQDPVAGAEQYF	TGCGCCAGCAGCCAAGATCCGGTTGCGGGAGCCGAGCAGTACTTC
few	TRBJ1-3	-	TRBV29-1	CSVQQGAGNTIYF	TGCAGCGTTCAACAGGGAGCTGGAAACACCATATATTTT
few	TRBJ2-7	TRBD1	TRBV19	CASSISWDRVLYEQYF	TGTGCCAGTAGTATCTCTTGGGACAGGGTTCTGTACGAGCAGTACTTC
-	TRBJ2-5	-	TRBV15	CATSRDGLEAETQYF	TGTGCCACCAGCAGAGATGGATTGGAAGCAGAGACCCAGTACTTC
many	TRBJ1-1	TRBD1	TRBV5-1	CASSLDRGGTEAFF	TGCGCCAGCAGCTTGGACAGGGGGGGCACTGAAGCTTTCTTT
few	TRBJ2-7	TRBD1	TRBV7-8	CASSLDGQGVREQYF	TGTGCCAGCAGCTTAGATGGACAGGGAGTGCGCGAGCAGTACTTC
many	TRBJ1-2	-	TRBV2	CASRAGRGVLGYTF	TGTGCCAGCAGGGCAGGGAGAGGGGTTCTTGGCTACACCTTC
-	TRBJ2-5	-	TRBV5-6	CASSLKAPGETQYF	TGTGCCAGCAGCTTGAAGGCGCCGGGAGAGACCCAGTACTTC
many	TRBJ2-6	TRBD1	TRBV11-2	CASSSPGGGANVLTF	TGTGCCAGCAGCTCACCAGGGGGTGGGGCCAACGTCCTGACTTTC
-	TRBJ1-4	-	TRBV20-1	CSARVRRMGATNEKLFF	TGCAGTGCTAGGGTCCGCCGAATGGGGGCAACTAATGAAAAACTGTTTTTT
many	TRBJ2-7	-	TRBV28	CASSPRQTTYEQYF	TGTGCCAGCAGCCCTAGACAGACTACCTACGAGCAGTACTTC
many	TRBJ1-2	TRBD1	TRBV12-3/TRBV12-4	CASYRGQGNYGYTF	TGTGCCAGCTACCGGGGACAGGGGAACTATGGCTACACCTTC
many	TRBJ1-1	-	TRBV3-1	CASSQTIRPRGTEAFF	TGTGCCAGCAGCCAAACCATCAGGCCTCGGGGGACTGAAGCTTTCTTT
-	TRBJ2-7	TRBD1	TRBV19	CASSMMTGSYEQYF	TGTGCCAGTAGTATGATGACAGGGAGCTACGAGCAGTACTTC
many	TRBJ2-7	-	TRBV20-1	CSARALAGHSYEQYF	TGCAGTGCTAGAGCTCTGGCGGGCCACTCCTACGAGCAGTACTTC
few	TRBJ2-7	-	TRBV5-1	CASSVAATRDSPYEQYF	TGCGCCAGCAGCGTGGCTGCCACCCGGGACTCACCTTACGAGCAGTACTTC
-	TRBJ2-7	TRBD2	TRBV5-1	CASSLGLAGGSSYEQYF	TGCGCCAGCAGCTTGGGGCTAGCGGGCGGGAGCTCCTACGAGCAGTACTTC
many	TRBJ2-3	-	TRBV12-3/TRBV12-4	CASKTVAVTDTQYF	TGTGCCAGCAAGACCGTAGCGGTCACAGATACGCAGTATTTT
many	TRBJ2-7	TRBD1	TRBV12-3/TRBV12-4	CASRRGPSGTGSYEQYF	TGTGCCAGCAGGCGGGGCCCTTCCGGGACAGGCTCCTACGAGCAGTACTTC
many	TRBJ2-3	TRBD2	TRBV11-2	CASTPTGTSQGTGTQYF	TGTGCCAGCACACCTACCGGGACTAGCCAAGGAACCGGTACGCAGTATTTT
many	TRBJ2-5	-	TRBV20-1	CSASPGQETQYF	TGCAGTGCTTCCCCTGGCCAAGAGACCCAGTACTTC
few	TRBJ2-7	-	TRBV9	CASSPRSGNVNEQYF	TGTGCCAGCAGCCCCAGATCAGGGAATGTAAACGAGCAGTACTTC
-	TRBJ2-3	-	TRBV20-1	CSASRGVHSTDTQYF	TGCAGTGCTAGCCGAGGGGTGCATAGCACAGATACGCAGTATTTT
-	TRBJ1-3	-	TRBV6-5	CASSYSGQGRPGNTIYF	TGTGCCAGCAGTTACTCTGGGCAGGGGAGGCCTGGAAACACCATATATTTT
-	TRBJ1-2	-	TRBV14	CASSLREAAMRGYTF	TGTGCCAGCAGCCTCAGGGAGGCGGCTATGAGGGGCTACACCTTC
many	TRBJ2-7	-	TRBV2	CASSPYRGGPSYEQYF	TGTGCCAGCAGCCCCTACAGGGGGGGGCCCTCCTACGAGCAGTACTTC
few	TRBJ1-1	TRBD1	TRBV6-1	CASSEPTGTGGNTEAFF	TGTGCCAGCAGTGAACCGACCGGGACAGGGGGGAACACTGAAGCTTTCTTT